Listed here are 17 T cell receptor beta chains from one sample, sequenced in a study of shared clonotypes between healthy human individuals. This table comes from immunoSEQ multiplex PCR, and its TCRdb copy is limited to in-frame clones, with some not included. The sample includes about 710,000 clones, about two thirds of them seen just once. The sequencing sample was made of memory CD4+ T cells sorted from blood. Subset noted: CD45RA-negative fraction. Every receptor here comes from a woman under 40 in good health.

This clone has a count of ten or more. The CDR3 loop is CASSEALRGRTSGSYEQFF. CDR3 nucleotide sequence: TGTGCCAGCAGTGAAGCGCTTCGGGGGAGGACTAGCGGGAGCTATGAGCAGTTCTTC. The rearrangement links TRBV2 to TRBJ2-1; TRBD2 aligns across 13 bases. Trimming at V came to 0 bases and at J to 8 bases, leaving 13 bases not matched to a gene. The CDR3 sequence is 19 residues long. Germline values: CDR1 SNHLY, CDR2 FYNNEI.

Worth noting for this clone: The same CDR3 arises from other DNA sequences in this sample as well. The chain couples TRBV28 to TRBJ2-1, with 8 positions matching TRBD2. Germline trimming cut 2 bases from V and 2 bases from J; bases unmatched to any gene: 2. This CDR3 comprises 15 residues. Germline CDR1 is MDHEN and CDR2 is SYDVKM. DNA for the CDR3: TGTGCCAGCAGTTTAGCGGGAGGCCCCTACAATGAGCAGTTCTTC. Its translation is CASSLAGGPYNEQFF.

The CDR3 spells CASRPAGAGANVLTF. The CDR3, as DNA: TGTGCCAGCAGACCCGCGGGAGCTGGGGCCAACGTCCTGACTTTC. V gene TRBV28 combines with J gene TRBJ2-6; 7 nucleotides align to TRBD2. V lost 6 bases, J lost 2 bases, and 4 bases stayed unmatched. This CDR3 contains 15 residues. CDR1 and CDR2 from the germline V gene are MDHEN and SYDVKM. Together with reference TRBV28 and TRBJ2-6, the CDR3 gives the full variable domain: DVKVTQSSRYLVKRTGEKVFLECVQDMDHENMFWYRQDPGLGLRLIYFSYDVKMKEKGDIPEGYSVSREKKERFSLILESASTNQTSMYLCASRPAGAGANVLTFGAGSRLTVL.

J is TRBJ2-2 and V is TRBV5-6; 9 bases are shared with TRBD1. Germline CDR1 is SGHDT and CDR2 is YYEEEE. Losses at the gene ends were 4 bases for V and 1 base for J; bases not matched to a gene: 11. CDR3 size: 18 residues. The CDR3 DNA reads as TGTGCCAGCAGCCCGGACAGGGGTGTGATCATGAACACCGGGGAGCTGTTTTTT. Translation gives CASSPDRGVIMNTGELFF.

The J gene is TRBJ2-7, the V gene TRBV30; D possibly matches TRBD1 or TRBD2 (5 bases each). CDR3 length: 11 amino acids. Germline CDR1 is GTSNPN and CDR2 is SVGIG (reference sequence). Trimming took 3 bases from V and 6 from J, leaving 9 bases between them. CDR3 loop: CAWSKGSEQYF. In DNA form, the CDR3 reads TGTGCCTGGAGCAAGGGGAGCGAGCAGTACTTC.

In this sample, this clone turned up once. The CDR3 nucleotides read TGCGCCAGCAGCTTGGGACAGGGGACCCACGAGCAGTACTTC. It specifies CASSLGQGTHEQYF. The genes are TRBV5-1 and TRBJ2-7, with 8 bases fitting TRBD1. Germline loops: CDR1 SGHRS, CDR2 YFSETQ. J gave up 5 bases and V 0 bases, and 4 bases lay outside the gene matches. This CDR3 has 14 residues.

V is TRBV4-1 and J is TRBJ2-1; the match to TRBD2 covers 12 bases. Germline-derived CDR1 and CDR2 are MGHRA and YSYEKL. CDR3 length: 18 residues. Trimming at V came to 2 bases and at J to 5 bases, leaving 10 bases not matched to a gene. The CDR3 bases are TGCGCCAGCAGCCAATCGCCCCACAGACTAGCGGGGGACAATGAGCAGTTCTTC. Translated: CASSQSPHRLAGDNEQFF.

Note on this clone: A far larger clone differs by one base, so this is likely a read error. The same CDR3 can be traced to other DNA sequences in this sample. The rearrangement links TRBV10-3 to TRBJ2-7; 8 positions match TRBD2. The CDR3 covers 15 residues. The germline V gene encodes CDR1 ENHRY and CDR2 SYGVKD. CDR3 bases: TGTGCCATCAGTGACCTTAGCGGGACTTCCTACGAGCAGTACTTT. Amino acid sequence: CAISDLSGTSYEQYF.

The chain links TRBV30 to TRBJ1-3, with unresolved D. V was shortened by 3 bases and J by 0 bases, with 9 bases between the two germline ends. CDR1 is GTSNPN, CDR2 SVGIG, per germline (reference sequence). This CDR3 is built from 14 residues. CDR3 loop: CAWRDWSSGNTIYF. The CDR3 nucleotides are TGTGCCTGGAGGGACTGGAGCTCTGGAAACACCATATATTTT.

The CDR3 nucleotides read TGTGCCAGCAGTTACTCGGGCCAAGACACTGAAGCTTTCTTT. Its translation: CASSYSGQDTEAFF. This chain links TRBV6-5 with TRBJ1-1; D ambiguous. V lost 0 bases and J 3 bases, leaving 8 bases between the germline ends. Per the germline V gene, CDR1 is MNHEY and CDR2 is SVGAGI. The CDR3 runs 14 residues.

The chain uses TRBV2 and TRBJ1-5; D not certain. From germline, CDR1 is SNHLY and CDR2 FYNNEI. Trimming pared 3 bases from V and 7 bases from J, leaving 7 bases between. This CDR3 is 12 amino acids long. Here the CDR3 reads CASSDGWQPQHF. The CDR3 nucleotides are TGTGCCAGCAGTGATGGCTGGCAGCCCCAGCATTTT. The variable domain in full, with the rest retrieved from reference TRBV2 and TRBJ1-5, is EPEVTQTPSHQVTQMGQEVILRCVPISNHLYFYWYRQILGQKVEFLVSFYNNEISEKSEIFDDQFSVERPDGSNFTLKIRSTKLEDSAMYFCASSDGWQPQHFGDGTRLSIL.

The chain uses TRBV6-5 and TRBJ2-7; 8 bases line up with TRBD2. The germline V gene has CDR1 MNHEY and CDR2 SVGAGI. This CDR3 spans 15 amino acids. With V trimmed by 7 bases and J by 3 bases, 11 bases remained unmatched. The CDR3 loop reads CASTSTLAGFYEQYF. CDR3 sequence (DNA): TGTGCCAGCACCTCCACCTTAGCGGGATTCTACGAGCAGTACTTC.

This chain joins TRBV7-9 and TRBJ2-2; no reliable D call. The germline gives CDR1 SEHNR, CDR2 FQNEAQ (reference sequence). This CDR3 has 15 residues. Trimming took 5 bases from V and 3 from J, leaving 13 bases between them. CDR3 bases: TGTGCCAGCAGCCCCCGTGGCTTGGACACCGGGGAGCTGTTTTTT. Protein: CASSPRGLDTGELFF.

This sequence joins TRBV25-1 and TRBJ2-3, with 14 bases that match TRBD2. Germline trimming cut 7 bases from V and 4 bases from J; bases unmatched to any gene: 13. This CDR3 comprises 18 residues. The V gene's germline CDR1 is MGHDK and CDR2 SYGVNS. CDR3 in DNA: TGTGCCAGCACCCCCCGGGGGACTAGCGGGAGAATCTCAGATACGCAGTATTTT. Its protein product is CASTPRGTSGRISDTQYF. The full variable domain, its missing parts supplied by reference TRBV25-1 and TRBJ2-3, is EADIYQTPRYLVIGTGKKITLECSQTMGHDKMYWYQQDPGMELHLIHYSYGVNSTEKGDLSSESTVSRIRTEHFPLTLESARPSHTSQYLCASTPRGTSGRISDTQYFGPGTRLTVL.

The chain employs TRBV28 and TRBJ1-3; D is unresolved. The CDR3 has 14 amino acids. Germline CDR1 and CDR2: MDHEN and SYDVKM. V was shortened by 6 bases and J by 3 bases, with 12 bases between the two germline ends. The chain's CDR3 is CASRSRNSGNTIYF. The CDR3 DNA follows: TGTGCCAGCAGATCCCGGAACAGTGGAAACACCATATATTTT.

The rearrangement joins TRBV15 to TRBJ2-1; 9 positions match TRBD2. Trimming at V came to 1 base and at J to 7 bases, leaving 2 bases not matched to a gene. From germline, CDR1 is LNHNV and CDR2 YYDKDF (reference sequence). This CDR3 comprises 14 residues. Written as DNA, the CDR3 is TGTGCCACCAGCAGAGTGACTAGCGGTAATGAGCAGTTCTTC. This sequence encodes CATSRVTSGNEQFF.

The V and J genes are TRBV21-1 and TRBJ1-1. TRBV21-1 corresponds to a pseudogene. There are 14 residues in the CDR3. CDR3 bases: TGTGCCCAGCAGCGTACTGGCGGGAACACTGAAGCTTTCTTT. Translation: CAQQRTGGNTEAFF.